There are many counts of the clone carrying this T cell receptor beta chain. Antigen unknown. There are 16 residues in the CDR3. The J segment lost 5 bases and the V segment lost 2 bases, leaving 9 bases of the junction unmatched. In germline, CDR1 is SGHTA, CDR2 FQGNSA. Authors of the study amplified TCR beta CDR3 regions from RNA transcripts. The HTBI primer set was used in a first-round RT-PCR of the TCR CDR3. TCRdb fed the multiplex PCR reads into MiXCR, producing one record per CDR3 protein. The data contain some 350,000 distinct CDR3 sequences, 12% to 15% of them seen just once; the ten biggest clones take up 34%. These data belong to a study of T cells in Graves' hyperthyroidism and ophthalmopathy. Study findings and constraints: Classification by a 13 V-J model distinguished ophthalmopathy from stable hyperthyroidism.

The sequenced material came from blood. This receptor was identified in a woman aged 40-49 years with Graves' ophthalmopathy. V is TRBV7-2 and J is TRBJ2-3, with 8 positions matching TRBD2. As DNA, the CDR3 is TGTGCCAGCAGCTTAATCCCCGGGGGGGCCAAAGATACGCAGTATTTT. Translating it yields CASSLIPGGAKDTQYF.